The sequence of this T cell receptor beta chain was determined in a study of molecular identifiers for immune sequencing clone quantification. Sorted naive CD8 T cells were those defined as CD8+CD4-CCR7+CD45RA+. Worth noting for this clonotype: As yet, its antigen is unknown.

Study results and limitations: Over 99% of effector molecules, but under 1% in naive cells, were held by clones with more than 20 RNA copies.

Bulk libraries came from a prior protocol with listed TCR primers. TCRdb re-derived calls from the PCR reads in MiXCR, one entry per CDR3 protein. Seen here are about 320,000 distinct CDR3 sequences, 24% observed once, and the top ten hold 0.74%. Trimming left V 7 bases short and J 3 bases short, with 6 bases between. This CDR3 spans 11 amino acids. The germline gives CDR1 SQVTM, CDR2 ANQGSEA. The material sequenced was naive CD8+ T cells from blood, with Jurkat cell RNA spiked in. The sample's subset: FACS-sorted CD8+CD4-CCR7+CD45RA+ naive T cells. This clonotype originated in a human donor in good health. Some libraries in this study had Jurkat cell RNA spiked in. The chain joins TRBV29-1 to TRBJ2-2, with D perhaps TRBD2 (5 bases). In DNA, the CDR3 is TGCAGCGCCGGGGACACCGGGGAGCTGTTTTTT. As protein: CSAGDTGELFF.